This T cell receptor (beta chain) was obtained from a study of siplizumab effects on memory and regulatory T cells. CDR3 size: 13 residues. The germline CDR1 and CDR2 sequences are LNHDA and SQIVND (reference sequence). Trimming pared 8 bases from V and 5 bases from J, leaving 15 bases between. This clone occurred a few times. Its target is not known. General study results and limits: Roughly 80-96% of proliferating CD4+ or CD8+ clones lacked a naive or memory phenotype that could be assigned. Apparently key alloresponse contributors, naive T cells also seemed more diverse than memory cells.

This table comes from immunoSEQ multiplex PCR, and its TCRdb copy is limited to in-frame clones, with some not included. The table shows over 100,000 clones, with about 90% occurring only once. The sequence was collected from a human donor in good health. Sequencing input: Tregs sorted from blood. This chain joins TRBV19 and TRBJ1-1; D is ambiguous. The CDR3 DNA is TGTGCCAGTGTTATTGGTTGGGGAACTGAAGCTTTCTTT. Its translation: CASVIGWGTEAFF.